This T cell receptor (beta chain) was sequenced during a study of identical twins. The CDR3 length is 15 residues. Deletions cut 1 base from V and 3 bases from J, with 10 bases between. The germline CDR1 and CDR2 sequences are SEHNR and FQNEAQ (reference sequence). TCRdb reprocessed the 5' RACE reads via MiXCR and lists one record per CDR3 protein. The sample has around 530,000 distinct CDR3 sequences, roughly 15% seen once. These records were also assigned to another study, of yellow fever vaccine responses in identical twins.

The gene calls are TRBV7-9 and TRBJ2-1; D remains ambiguous. The clonotype originates from a woman aged 18-35 years in good health. Sample: CD4+ T cells sorted from blood. CDR3 nucleotide sequence: TGTGCCAGCAGCTTAGGGCAGACCAACTACAATGAGCAGTTCTTC. It translates to CASSLGQTNYNEQFF.